The clone carrying this T cell receptor (beta chain) occurred a few times. Its antigen is unidentified. This record belongs to a study of cytomegalovirus exposure and HLA in healthy donors. Study conclusions and caveats: In vitro testing confirmed a few CMV-associated chains as specific for CMV antigens. Per published reports, the classifier diagnosed cytomegalovirus status with high specificity and sensitivity. Some highly shared sequence variants likely arose as a pipeline artifact.

The study sampled nominally healthy donors, though unrecorded immune exposures were likely. The CDR3 totals 13 residues. The germline V gene encodes CDR1 SGHDT and CDR2 YYEEEE. Unmatched junction bases numbered 3, after V lost 4 bases and J lost 3 bases. With 60 Vbeta and 13 Jbeta primers, the PCR was carried out. Here immunoSEQ multiplex PCR was the method, and the copy in TCRdb shows in-frame clones only, minus some. Of 50,000 or so clones listed, over 75% were seen once; the top ten hold 2% to 2.5%. This TCR was recovered from a boy aged 10-17 years in good health and CMV-seropositive. The chain employs TRBV5-6 and TRBJ2-5, with 7 bases fitting TRBD1. Material: PBMCs. The CDR3 reads CASSRGTEETQYF. CDR3 in DNA: TGTGCCAGCAGCAGGGGGACAGAAGAGACCCAGTACTTC.